The subject of this entry is one T cell receptor beta chain. Its antigen remains unidentified. Base qualities are missing; no much larger clone stands one base away. The donors were roughly 40 Caucasian individuals from Russia, aged roughly 6 to 100 years, who were systemically healthy. Around 10 milliliters of peripheral blood were drawn from each donor into EDTA-treated Vacutainer tubes. PBMCs were isolated by Ficoll-Paque density-gradient centrifugation, with at least 6 million obtained per sample. Total RNA, at least 6 micrograms per sample, was extracted from PBMCs with Trizol reagent. Naive CD45RAhigh/CD27high T cell percentages were measured by flow cytometry on a PBMC aliquot from every donor. The sample is drawn from a study of blood T cells in healthy people across ages (dated by TCRdb to about 2015). In terms of the full investigation: In model experiments, template switching captured about one uniquely barcoded TCR beta cDNA molecule for every two T cells. Donors of different ages were randomly distributed across sequencing lanes to avoid experimental bias. For two donors (one aged 18 to 30 and one aged 80 or older), the study analyzed two additional independent replicas of 1 million unique cDNA reads from the same blood draw. To track age-related changes in TCR beta repertoire diversity, the study relied on deep sequencing normalized with unique cDNA molecular identifiers. The donors were split into four age groups: young (average about 16 years), middle-aged (39), aged (roughly 65) and long-lived (82). Beyond this particular receptor, the publication reports: Observed TCR beta diversity per million T cells fell roughly linearly with age, and a significant reduction was already apparent by age about 38. There was a strong correlation between observed TCR beta diversity and the percentage of naive T cells measured by flow cytometry. Estimates of total diversity based on one million sequenced T cells were considered lower bounds and underestimates. Compared with the aged group, the long-lived group had more naive CD4+ T cells, fewer expanded clones and increased TCR diversity, suggesting age selection. Conclusive comparison of naive and antigen-experienced compartments was prevented by the profiling of bulk unsorted PBMCs. Because the CMV infection status of the donors was unknown, age-related changes in expanded clonotypes may potentially have been confounded.

Receptors were amplified or captured by 5' RACE. This sample was sequenced with an Illumina HiSeq 2500. A second PCR of about 6 to 11 cycles was performed with a sample-barcoded 5' primer and a J-beta primer mix. A template-switch 5' adaptor carrying 12 random nucleotides introduced a unique molecular identifier onto each TCR beta cDNA molecule. At least 2.5 million CDR3-containing paired-end reads were obtained from each sample. First-strand cDNA was synthesized from all RNA with the Mint cDNA synthesis kit, primed by a TRBC-specific oligonucleotide. After uracil-DNA glycosylase treatment, a first 18-cycle PCR used universal primers M1SS and BC2_uni_R on all cDNA. In the paper's pipeline: For normalization, 1 million high-quality reads were randomly selected from each sample, with every read carrying a distinct molecular identifier. Reads sharing molecular identifiers were discarded rather than binned into consensus sequences. MiTCR, with a Q25 quality threshold and the strictest error-elimination algorithm, was used for CDR3 identification, clonotype clustering and error correction. Lower-bound total TCR beta diversity was estimated with a nonparametric unseen species model using Euler transformation. TCRdb ran its own pipeline on the public reads, namely fastp trimming at Q25 and MiXCR clone calling, and kept in-frame beta chains. Rows matching on CDR3 protein sequence are summarized as one entry with the most common DNA and genes. TCRdb, not the authors, supplied the V and J calls. For this sample the table gives about 1,500,000 distinct CDR3 sequences, of which 40% to 50% were detected only once. The top ten constitute under 8% of the sample.

The germline V and J ends show losses of 1 base and 6 bases respectively, and no gene match explains 16 bases of the junction. The germline V gene (reference sequence) yields DFQATT for CDR1 and SNEGSKA for CDR2. The CDR3 sequence holds 17 residues, the cysteine and phenylalanine included. Only CDR3 DNA remains: 51 bases, in frame from the first base. The TCR comes from a woman under 30 in good health. Sequenced input: blood. The rearrangement combines TRBV20-1 with TRBJ1-2, with 8 central nucleotides matching TRBD1. The CDR3 loop reads CSARGYVDRDRIDGYTF. The DNA sequence is TGCAGTGCTAGAGGCTATGTCGACCGGGACAGGATCGATGGCTACACCTTC.